These 14 T cell receptor beta chains were sequenced from one sample in a study of neoadjuvant anti-PD-1 for oral cavity cancer. The time point is: after neoadjuvant nivolumab, at surgical resection. Assay: immunoSEQ multiplex PCR; the TCRdb copy retains only in-frame clones and omits some. The table records 63,000 or so clones, around 85% of them present only once. The material sequenced was PBMCs, taken after nivolumab (anti-PD-1) treatment. The receptors were gathered from a person between 40 and 85 years old with oral cavity squamous cell carcinoma.

The rearrangement joins TRBV20-1 to TRBJ2-7; D is unresolved. The CDR3 length is 10 residues. V was cut by 5 bases and J by 4 bases, with 6 bases left in between. Germline CDR1 is DFQATT and CDR2 is SNEGSKA (reference sequence). The CDR3: CSALEYEQYF. The CDR3 region has the DNA TGCAGTGCTTTGGAATACGAGCAGTACTTC.

The CDR3, as DNA: TGCGCCAGTATTCGCGACGCTAGCTCCTACAATGAGCAGTTCTTC. It encodes CASIRDASSYNEQFF. This chain joins TRBV5-1 and TRBJ2-1; D is unresolved. V lost 8 bases to trimming and J lost 0 bases, with 15 bases between them. The CDR3 spans 15 residues. Germline V CDR1 and CDR2: SGHRS, YFSETQ. The full variable domain, completed using reference TRBV5-1 and TRBJ2-1, is KAGVTQTPRYLIKTRGQQVTLSCSPISGHRSVSWYQQTPGQGLQFLFEYFSETQRNKGNFPGRFSGRQFSNSRSEMNVSTLELGDSALYLCASIRDASSYNEQFFGPGTRLTVL.

CDR3 nucleotides: TGCGCCAGCAGCTTGGAAAGCCTAGACACAGATACGCAGTATTTT. Its translation: CASSLESLDTDTQYF. The rearrangement uses TRBV5-1 and TRBJ2-3; unclear D gene. Germline-derived CDR1 and CDR2 are SGHRS and YFSETQ. V gave up 0 bases and J gave up 2 bases, with 10 bases separating them. CDR3 size: 15 residues.

This clone was seen more than once but under ten times. The V and J genes are TRBV5-1 and TRBJ2-7, with 7 bases matching TRBD1. The CDR3 loop spans 13 amino acids. V trimming: 3 bases; J trimming: 4 bases; junction bases outside the gene matches: 4. CDR1 is SGHRS and CDR2 is YFSETQ in the germline V gene. In DNA, the CDR3 is TGCGCCAGCAGCTCGGGACAGCAATACGAGCAGTACTTC. This gives the protein CASSSGQQYEQYF.

The CDR3 nucleotides read TGTGCCAGCAGCTCCCACAGGGGGTATGGCTACACCTTC. Its translation is CASSSHRGYGYTF. The chain uses TRBV6-5 and TRBJ1-2, with 8 nucleotides matching TRBD1. This CDR3 region has 13 residues. Germline CDR1 reads MNHEY; CDR2 reads SVGAGI. V shed 6 bases and J 5 bases; nucleotides not matched to a gene: 5.

V and J are TRBV5-8 and TRBJ2-2; no firm D call. V gave up 0 bases and J gave up 1 base, with 4 bases separating them. CDR3 length: 14 residues. Per the germline V gene, CDR1 is SGHTS and CDR2 is YDEGEE. This CDR3 reads CASSLEWNTGELFF. The CDR3 DNA sequence: TGTGCCAGCAGCTTGGAGTGGAACACCGGGGAGCTGTTTTTT. Full variable domain (outside the CDR3, taken from reference TRBV5-8 and TRBJ2-2): EAGVTQSPTHLIKTRGQQATLRCSPISGHTSVYWYQQALGLGLQFLLWYDEGEERNRGNFPPRFSGRQFPNYSSELNVNALELEDSALYLCASSLEWNTGELFFGEGSRLTVL.

CDR3 protein: CASSEGQVETQYF. The DNA for the CDR3 is TGTGCCAGCAGCGAGGGACAGGTAGAGACCCAGTACTTC. The J gene is TRBJ2-5, the V gene TRBV9; 8 bases map to TRBD1. CDR1 and CDR2 from the germline V gene are SGDLS and YYNGEE. V was pared by 3 bases and J by 4 bases, with 2 bases of the junction left unmatched. The CDR3 is made up of 13 amino acids.

This rearrangement joins TRBV30 to TRBJ2-3; perhaps D is TRBD1 or TRBD2 (6 bases each). The CDR3 has 15 amino acids. Germline V gene lookup returns CDR1 GTSNPN and CDR2 SVGIG (reference sequence). Trimming took 3 bases from V and 2 from J, leaving 15 bases between them. This CDR3 reads CAWRVQGLNTDTQYF. The DNA of the CDR3 is TGTGCCTGGAGAGTACAGGGACTTAACACAGATACGCAGTATTTT. Using reference TRBV30 and TRBJ2-3 for the parts outside the CDR3, the full variable domain is SQTIHQWPATLVQPVGSPLSLECTVEGTSNPNLYWYRQAAGRGLQLLFYSVGIGQISSEVPQNLSASRPQDRQFILSSKKLLLSDSGFYLCAWRVQGLNTDTQYFGPGTRLTVL.

The J gene is TRBJ1-2, the V gene TRBV7-2; TRBD1 agrees at 8 bases. V lost 5 bases, J lost 3 bases, and 5 bases stayed unmatched. Looked up from germline, CDR1 is SGHTA and CDR2 is FQGNSA. CDR3 length: 14 amino acids. The CDR3 region has the DNA TGTGCCAGCAGCCCCGGACAGGGTCACTATGGCTACACCTTC. As protein: CASSPGQGHYGYTF.

This clone appeared once. The chain is built from TRBV10-1 and TRBJ2-1, with 8 nucleotides matching TRBD1. J was trimmed by 9 bases and V by 4 bases; bases with no gene match: 11. This CDR3 contains 15 residues. The germline V gene encodes CDR1 WNHNN and CDR2 SYGVQD (reference sequence). The CDR3 DNA is TGCGCCAGCAGTGGGGCCCAGGGGGCAGCTATTGAGCAGTTCTTC. Translated, it gives CASSGAQGAAIEQFF.

This clone showed up just once. The chain couples TRBV19 to TRBJ1-1; 7 bases fit TRBD1. Per germline, CDR1 LNHDA and CDR2 SQIVND (reference sequence). The CDR3 has 14 residues. The junction had 8 bases not matched to a gene; V was cut back by 5 bases and J by 5 bases. This chain's CDR3 is CASSFGQDGTEAFF. As DNA, the CDR3 is TGTGCCAGTAGTTTCGGACAGGATGGAACTGAAGCTTTCTTT.

The chain is built from TRBV5-1 and TRBJ1-1; tentative D call: TRBD1 (5 bases). This CDR3 has 15 residues. Germline CDR1 and CDR2: SGHRS and YFSETQ. V lost 2 bases and J 5 bases, leaving 16 bases between the germline ends. The DNA for the CDR3 is TGCGCCAGCAGCTTAGCGGCAAACCGGGGGACTGAAGCTTTCTTT. Translating it yields CASSLAANRGTEAFF.

This clone showed up just a few times. The chain combines TRBV6-6 with TRBJ1-2; D gene ambiguous. CDR1 is MNHNY, CDR2 SVGAGI, per germline (reference sequence). The CDR3 contains 16 residues. Trimming took off 0 bases at V and 2 bases at J, with 13 bases between the two ends. The CDR3 DNA reads as TGTGCCAGCAGTTACTCGACGAGTGGAATCAACTATGGCTACACCTTC. This sequence encodes CASSYSTSGINYGYTF.

A single count supports this clone. The CDR3 here is CASSFGNDYEQYF. Here the CDR3 DNA reads TGTGCCAGCAGCTTCGGAAACGACTACGAGCAGTACTTC. This chain uses TRBV7-6 with TRBJ2-7, with D unclear. Trimming left V 3 bases short and J 3 bases short, with 9 bases between. CDR1 is SGHVS and CDR2 is FNYEAQ in the germline V gene. CDR3 length: 13 amino acids.